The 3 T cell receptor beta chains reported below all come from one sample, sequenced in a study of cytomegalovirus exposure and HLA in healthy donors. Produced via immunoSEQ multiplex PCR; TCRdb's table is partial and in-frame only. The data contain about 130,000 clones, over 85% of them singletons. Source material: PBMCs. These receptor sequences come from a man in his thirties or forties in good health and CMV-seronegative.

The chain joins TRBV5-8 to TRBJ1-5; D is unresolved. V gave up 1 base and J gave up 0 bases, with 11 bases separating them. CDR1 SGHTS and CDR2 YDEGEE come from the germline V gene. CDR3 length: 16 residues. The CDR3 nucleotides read TGTGCCAGCAGCTTGTTTCGAGGAAATAGCAATCAGCCCCAGCATTTT. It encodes CASSLFRGNSNQPQHF. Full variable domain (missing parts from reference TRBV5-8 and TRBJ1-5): EAGVTQSPTHLIKTRGQQATLRCSPISGHTSVYWYQQALGLGLQFLLWYDEGEERNRGNFPPRFSGRQFPNYSSELNVNALELEDSALYLCASSLFRGNSNQPQHFGDGTRLSIL.

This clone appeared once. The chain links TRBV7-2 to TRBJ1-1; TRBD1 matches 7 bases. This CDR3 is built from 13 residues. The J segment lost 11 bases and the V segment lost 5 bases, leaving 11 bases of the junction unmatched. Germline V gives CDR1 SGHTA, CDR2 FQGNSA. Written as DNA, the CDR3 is TGTGCCAGCAGCGACGGGACAGTCACAATGGCTTTCTTT. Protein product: CASSDGTVTMAFF.

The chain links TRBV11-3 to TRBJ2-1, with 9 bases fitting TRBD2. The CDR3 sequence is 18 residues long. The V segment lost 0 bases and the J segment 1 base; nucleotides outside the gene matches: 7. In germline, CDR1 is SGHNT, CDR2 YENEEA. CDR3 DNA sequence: TGTGCCAGCAGCTTAGATCAGAATAGCGGGGGATCCTACAATGAGCAGTTCTTC. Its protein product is CASSLDQNSGGSYNEQFF. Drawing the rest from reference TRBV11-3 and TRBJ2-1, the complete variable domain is EAGVVQSPRYKIIEKKQPVAFWCNPISGHNTLYWYLQNLGQGPELLIRYENEEAVDDSQLPKDRFSAERLKGVDSTLKIQPAELGDSAVYLCASSLDQNSGGSYNEQFFGPGTRLTVL.